One sample yielded the 14 T cell receptor beta chains listed below, sequenced in a study of cytomegalovirus exposure and HLA in healthy donors. Primers included in the PCR were 60 Vbeta and 13 Jbeta primers. Clones were sequenced by immunoSEQ multiplex PCR, and TCRdb holds only the in-frame ones, with some missing. Altogether around 92,000 clones are present, under 85% being singletons, with the ten largest covering roughly an eighth. Sequenced sample: PBMCs. The receptor set was obtained from a woman in her seventies in good health and CMV-seropositive.

Turning to this clone: Other DNA sequences of this sample code for an identical CDR3. The rearrangement joins TRBV6-5 to TRBJ1-2; 11 bases match TRBD1. V was pared by 0 bases and J by 4 bases, with 4 bases of the junction left unmatched. CDR1 MNHEY and CDR2 SVGAGI come from the germline V gene. This CDR3 region has 16 residues. The CDR3 coding sequence is TGTGCCAGCAGTTACTCCCGGACAGGGGGCGGCTATGGCTACACCTTC. This codes for CASSYSRTGGGYGYTF.

This clone has only a few counts. The J gene is TRBJ2-1, the V gene TRBV7-9; 10 bases map to TRBD1. Germline V lookup: CDR1 SEHNR, CDR2 FQNEAQ (reference sequence). CDR3 size: 14 residues. Trimming at V came to 5 bases and at J to 9 bases, leaving 7 bases not matched to a gene. Written as DNA, the CDR3 is TGTGCCAGCAGCCTATGGACAGGGGGTGGTGAGCAGTTCTTC. Its translation: CASSLWTGGGEQFF.

The rearrangement links TRBV7-6 to TRBJ2-5; tentatively, D is TRBD2 (5 bases). This CDR3 spans 15 amino acids. V was trimmed by 5 bases and J by 7 bases, leaving 20 bases between them. Germline CDR1 is SGHVS and CDR2 is FNYEAQ. The CDR3 spells CASSTTANRGGTQYF. The CDR3 bases are TGTGCCAGCAGCACAACTGCTAACCGGGGTGGGACCCAGTACTTC.

This chain connects TRBV29-1 to TRBJ2-1; 9 positions agree with TRBD2. This CDR3 region has 16 residues. CDR1 is SQVTM, CDR2 ANQGSEA, per germline. V trimming: 4 bases; J trimming: 8 bases; junction bases outside the gene matches: 15. CDR3 bases: TGCAGCGTTGTCTCTTTGGGCGGGAGGGCCGGGTATGAGCAGTTCTTC. It is translated as CSVVSLGGRAGYEQFF.

With respect to this clone: One end of the junction varies from germline; a read error may be responsible. The chain is built from TRBV4-1 and TRBJ2-7; possible D gene TRBD1, 6 bases. Germline V lookup: CDR1 MGHRA, CDR2 YSYEKL. The length of the CDR3 is 13 residues. Written as DNA, the CDR3 is TGCGCCAGCAGCCTCACAGGGACCTACGAGCGGTACTTC. This codes for CASSLTGTYERYF.

The chain has TRBV14 and TRBJ1-5, with D possibly matching TRBD1 (5 bases). V was trimmed by 4 bases and J by 5 bases, leaving 9 bases between them. The length of the CDR3 is 13 residues. Germline CDR1 SGHDN, CDR2 FVKESK. The CDR3: CASSLGGDQPQHF. The DNA for the CDR3 is TGTGCCAGCAGCCTGGGAGGGGATCAGCCCCAGCATTTT.

This clone was seen more than once but under ten times. This chain connects TRBV7-2 to TRBJ1-6; TRBD1 matches at 10 bases. J gave up 7 bases and V 1 base, and 4 bases lay outside the gene matches. The CDR3 is 16 residues long. The V gene's germline CDR1 is SGHTA and CDR2 FQGNSA. CDR3 sequence (DNA): TGTGCCAGCAGCTTAGGGGACAGGGGTGCCAATTCACCCCTCCACTTT. Its protein product is CASSLGDRGANSPLHF.

As for this clone: The same CDR3 can be traced to other DNA sequences in this sample. The chain carries TRBV6-6 and TRBJ1-5, with 10 nucleotides matching TRBD1. V lost 7 bases and J lost 4; bases outside the gene matches: 1. CDR1 is MNHNY, CDR2 SVGAGI, per germline (reference sequence). The CDR3 is 13 residues long. CDR3 sequence: CASKDRGNQPQHF. The CDR3 DNA sequence: TGTGCCAGCAAGGACAGGGGGAATCAGCCCCAGCATTTT.

This clone was counted only a few times. V is TRBV27 and J is TRBJ1-5; possible D gene TRBD1, 5 bases. V gave up 7 bases and J gave up 2 bases, with 15 bases separating them. Germline lookup yields CDR1 MNHEY and CDR2 SMNVEV (reference sequence). The CDR3 sequence is 15 residues long. In DNA, the CDR3 is TGTGCCAGCACATCGAGAGGGGAGGGCAATCAGCCCCAGCATTTT. Its translation is CASTSRGEGNQPQHF.

V and J are TRBV11-2 and TRBJ2-7; TRBD1 aligns across 10 bases. Unmatched junction bases numbered 7, after V lost 5 bases and J lost 6 bases. Germline V gene data show CDR1 as SGHAT and CDR2 as FQNNGV. The CDR3 sequence is 14 residues long. The CDR3 here is CASSPRTGGSEQYF. In DNA, the CDR3 is TGTGCCAGCAGCCCCCGGACAGGGGGTAGCGAGCAGTACTTC. The full variable domain, with the rest looked up from reference TRBV11-2 and TRBJ2-7, is EAGVAQSPRYKIIEKRQSVAFWCNPISGHATLYWYQQILGQGPKLLIQFQNNGVVDDSQLPKDRFSAERLKGVDSTLKIQPAKLEDSAVYLCASSPRTGGSEQYFGPGTRLTVT.

This clone was counted many times. The V and J genes are TRBV5-4 and TRBJ2-1; 10 bases are a match to TRBD2. The CDR3 extends over 16 amino acids. The V gene's germline CDR1 is SGHNT and CDR2 YYREEE (reference sequence). The junction had 5 bases not matched to a gene; V was cut back by 4 bases and J by 1 base. CDR3 DNA: TGTGCCAGCAGCCCAACTAGCGGGATTTCCTACAATGAGCAGTTCTTC. It codes for CASSPTSGISYNEQFF.

With respect to this clone: One junction end does not reproduce the germline sequence, and a read error may be involved. The chain couples TRBV18 to TRBJ2-7; 7 nucleotides agree with TRBD1. CDR1 and CDR2 (germline): KGHSH, LQKENI. The CDR3 runs 14 residues. CDR3 sequence: CASPPDRNSYEQYF. CDR3 sequence (DNA): TGTGCCAGCCCACCGGACAGGAACTCCTACGAGCAGTACTTC.

The rearrangement links TRBV28 to TRBJ1-2; 8 nucleotides align to TRBD1. This CDR3 spans 15 amino acids. Germline CDR1 and CDR2: MDHEN and SYDVKM. The junction had 8 bases not matched to a gene; V was cut back by 4 bases and J by 4 bases. The chain's CDR3 is CASSYRGTGSYGYTF. CDR3 sequence (DNA): TGTGCCAGCAGTTACAGGGGGACGGGGTCCTATGGCTACACCTTC.

The CDR3 loop is CASSLGPGGLEQYF. DNA of the CDR3: TGTGCCAGCAGCCTTGGCCCAGGGGGCCTCGAGCAGTACTTC. This chain uses TRBV5-5 with TRBJ2-7; TRBD1 matches 8 bases. Germline assignment: CDR1 SGHKS and CDR2 YYEKEE (reference sequence). Trimming cost V 4 bases and J 6 bases; bases outside gene matches: 9. The CDR3 runs to 14 residues.